The following is a TCR beta chain sequence with its context. Its target antigen remains unknown. Per-base qualities were not stored, and no clone one base away is much larger. The data belong to a study of blood T cell repertoires in COVID-19 (TCRdb year 2020). Regarding the research as a whole: The collaborator samples originated in the United States, Italy and Spain and spanned the acute and convalescent phases of COVID-19. The material from the prospective study consisted of cDNA or gDNA derived from T cells, B-cell-depleted T cells, or PBMCs. Deeply sampled blood TCRbeta repertoires from subjects exposed to, actively infected with, or recovered from COVID-19 were included in the dataset. Samples were obtained from the ongoing ImmuneRACE study (first 160 participants) and from 1,254 subjects provided by 6 global collaborators. The repertoires were released in a freely available public database intended as a resource for research on the immune response to SARS-CoV-2. A de-identified subject ID, COVID-19 status, age in years and sex were almost always included in the sample metadata. Where available, HLA class I and class II types were taken from metadata supplied by the sample provider and were not determined by assay-based typing.

The CDR3 runs 16 residues from the cysteine to the phenylalanine. Only the CDR3 DNA is retained, 48 bases long and in frame from the first base. CDR1 and CDR2 are drawn from the germline V gene: MDHEN, SYDVKM. The junction carries 15 bases between V and J, which are trimmed by 6 bases and 0 bases respectively. The collaborating institutions used their own protocols to collect whole blood in K2EDTA tubes. For TCRbeta analysis, collaborator samples were shipped as frozen whole blood, as isolated PBMCs, or as DNA extracted from either sample type. TCRbeta CDR3 regions were amplified from genomic DNA using the immunoSEQ Assay, a bias-controlled multiplex PCR. The source study handled its data this way. Within the assay, amplification of reference gene primers was used to estimate how many nucleated cells each sample contained. To quantify the absolute abundance of each unique TCRbeta CDR3 rearrangement, sequence reads were collapsed and filtered. For each sample, productive Simpson clonality was calculated as the square root of Simpson's diversity index across productive rearrangements. The clones in this table, taken by TCRdb from immuneACCESS, are in-frame only. Not every clone is retained; where verified, under half of the shortfall comes from an unresolved V gene, and the cause of the rest is unknown. V, J and clone size were drawn from that table, and D and trimming were deduced from the DNA. This sample is represented by around 100,000 clones; 70% to 90% of them were singletons. Of the sample, roughly 3% is held by the ten largest clones.

The research as a whole found: How much clinical and demographic metadata was included differed by source and by participant, and the metadata was provided uncurated.

The clonotype was recovered from a man between 45 and 60 years old in a cohort sampled during active COVID-19. Here the chain combines TRBV28 and TRBJ1-3; possibly the D gene is TRBD1, per 5 matching bases. Sequencing used peripheral blood. The CDR3 sequence is CASSLTTGYSGNTIYF. At the DNA level, the sequence is TGTGCCAGCAGCCTCACCACAGGCTACTCTGGAAACACCATATATTTT.